These 5 T cell receptor beta chains came from one sample sequenced in a study of shared clonotypes between healthy human individuals. Terminally differentiated effector memory CD45RA+ cells were left out of the naive CD8 fraction, which was CD45RO-negative and positively selected for CCR7. Method: immunoSEQ multiplex PCR; TCRdb's copy keeps in-frame clones and lacks some. The data show 550,000 to 750,000 clones, 92% seen once. The source material was naive CD8+ T cells sorted from blood. The receptor source for this set is a man aged 25 to 40 in good health.

A word on this clone: An end of the junction does not agree with germline; a read error may underlie this. CDR3 sequence reads: CASSQMTSGNTDTQYF. DNA for the CDR3: TGTGCTAGCAGCCAAATGACTAGCGGAAACACAGATACGCAGTATTTT. The chain links TRBV7-7 to TRBJ2-3; 9 bases map to TRBD2. Looked up from germline, CDR1 is SSHAT and CDR2 is FNYEAQ (reference sequence). The CDR3 runs 16 residues. Full variable domain (missing parts from reference TRBV7-7 and TRBJ2-3): GAGVSQSPRYKVTKRGQDVTLRCDPISSHATLYWYQQALGQGPEFLTYFNYEAQPDKSGLPSDRFSAERPEGSISTLTIQRTEQRDSAMYRCASSQMTSGNTDTQYFGPGTRLTVL.

The V and J genes are TRBV5-6 and TRBJ1-2, with TRBD1 identical over 9 bases. CDR1 and CDR2 (germline): SGHDT, YYEEEE. Losses at the gene ends were 1 base for V and 7 bases for J; bases not matched to a gene: 11. The CDR3 is made up of 16 amino acids. As DNA, the CDR3 is TGTGCCAGCAGCTTGCTAAGGGACAGGGTCGTCGGTGGCTACACCTTC. This encodes CASSLLRDRVVGGYTF.

This clone appeared a single time. The chain joins TRBV29-1 to TRBJ2-3, with D possibly matching TRBD2 (5 bases). The ends were cut back, 8 bases at V and 6 bases at J, with 27 bases in the middle. The germline gives CDR1 SQVTM, CDR2 ANQGSEA. This CDR3 region has 16 residues. The CDR3, as DNA: TGCAGCCATGTGCCCCTCACTAGTCTCGCAGAGGATACGCAGTATTTT. It encodes CSHVPLTSLAEDTQYF.

The chain uses TRBV7-6 and TRBJ1-1; D is possibly TRBD1 (5 bases). The germline V gene encodes CDR1 SGHVS and CDR2 FNYEAQ. This CDR3 is built from 12 residues. The V end was cut by 5 bases, the J end by 11 bases, with 15 bases between. CDR3 nucleotide sequence: TGTGCCAGCAGCCCCCCTGACAGCGCTGCTTTCTTT. Its translation is CASSPPDSAAFF.

This clone is a singleton in its sample. The chain uses TRBV6-6 and TRBJ2-2; TRBD2 agrees at 11 bases. J lost 4 bases, V lost 5 bases, and 6 bases had no gene match. The germline V gene encodes CDR1 MNHNY and CDR2 SVGAGI (reference sequence). This CDR3 comprises 16 residues. This chain's CDR3 is CASSIVAGGFTGELFF. CDR3 DNA sequence: TGTGCCAGCAGTATCGTAGCGGGAGGGTTCACCGGGGAGCTGTTTTTT.